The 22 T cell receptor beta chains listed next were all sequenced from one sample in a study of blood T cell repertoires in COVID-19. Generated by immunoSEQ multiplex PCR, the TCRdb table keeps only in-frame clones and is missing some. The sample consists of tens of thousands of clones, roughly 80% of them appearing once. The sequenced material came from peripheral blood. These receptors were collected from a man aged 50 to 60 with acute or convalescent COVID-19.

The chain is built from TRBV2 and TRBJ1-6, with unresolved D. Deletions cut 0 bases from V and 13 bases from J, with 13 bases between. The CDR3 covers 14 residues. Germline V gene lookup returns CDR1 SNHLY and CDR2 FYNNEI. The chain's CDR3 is CASSEAVEGGPLHF. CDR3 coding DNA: TGTGCCAGCAGTGAAGCGGTTGAGGGTGGTCCCCTCCACTTT.

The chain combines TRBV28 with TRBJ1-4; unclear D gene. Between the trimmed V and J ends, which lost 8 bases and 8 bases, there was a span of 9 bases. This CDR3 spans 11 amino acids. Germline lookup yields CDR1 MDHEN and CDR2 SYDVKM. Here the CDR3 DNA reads TGTGCCAGCCGGGATGTGGAAAAACTGTTTTTT. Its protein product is CASRDVEKLFF.

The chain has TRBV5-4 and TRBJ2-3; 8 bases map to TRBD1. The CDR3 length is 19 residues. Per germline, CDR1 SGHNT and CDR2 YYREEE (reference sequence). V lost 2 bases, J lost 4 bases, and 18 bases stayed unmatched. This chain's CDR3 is CASSFDRGILQPHPDTQYF. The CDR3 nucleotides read TGTGCCAGCAGCTTTGACAGGGGTATCCTACAGCCCCACCCAGATACGCAGTATTTT.

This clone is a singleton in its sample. This CDR3 reads CASSLVGRLYGYTF. CDR3 DNA sequence: TGTGCCAGCAGCTTGGTGGGGAGACTCTATGGCTACACCTTC. The chain employs TRBV5-4 and TRBJ1-2; unclear D gene. The germline V gene encodes CDR1 SGHNT and CDR2 YYREEE (reference sequence). V dropped 0 bases and J dropped 4 bases, with 10 bases sitting between them. This CDR3 has 14 amino acids.

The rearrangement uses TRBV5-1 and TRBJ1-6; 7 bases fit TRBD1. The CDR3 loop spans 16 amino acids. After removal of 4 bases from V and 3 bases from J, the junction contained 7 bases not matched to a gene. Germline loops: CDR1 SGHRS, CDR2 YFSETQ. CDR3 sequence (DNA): TGCGCCAGCAGCCCTTCCGGACAGGTCTATAATTCACCCCTCCACTTT. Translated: CASSPSGQVYNSPLHF.

DNA of the CDR3: TGTGCCAGCAGCTCTTCGACTAGCGGAACCACAGATACGCAGTATTTT. Encoded protein: CASSSSTSGTTDTQYF. The chain joins TRBV7-6 to TRBJ2-3, with 9 bases identical to TRBD2. CDR3 length equals 16 residues. Germline V CDR1 and CDR2: SGHVS, FNYEAQ. With 4 bases clipped from V and 2 bases from J, the junction kept 7 bases outside the gene matches.

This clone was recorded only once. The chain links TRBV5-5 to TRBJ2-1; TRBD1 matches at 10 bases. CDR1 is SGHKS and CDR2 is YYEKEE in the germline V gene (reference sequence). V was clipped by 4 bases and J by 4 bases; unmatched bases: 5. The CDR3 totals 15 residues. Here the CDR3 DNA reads TGTGCCAGCAGCCCCGGGACAGGGGAATACAATGAGCAGTTCTTC. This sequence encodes CASSPGTGEYNEQFF.

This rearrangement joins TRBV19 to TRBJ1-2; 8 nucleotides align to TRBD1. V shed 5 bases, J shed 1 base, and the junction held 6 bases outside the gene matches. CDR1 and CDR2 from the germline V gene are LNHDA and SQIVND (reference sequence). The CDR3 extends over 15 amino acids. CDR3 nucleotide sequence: TGTGCCAGTAGTTCGCCGGGACAGGTTAACTATGGCTACACCTTC. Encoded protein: CASSSPGQVNYGYTF.

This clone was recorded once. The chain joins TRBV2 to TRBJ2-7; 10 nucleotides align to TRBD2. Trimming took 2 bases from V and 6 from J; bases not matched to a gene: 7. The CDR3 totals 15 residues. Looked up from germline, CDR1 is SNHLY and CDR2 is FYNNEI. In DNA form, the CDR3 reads TGTGCCAGCAGTGAATCTAGCGGGAGAGATCGCGAGCAGTACTTC. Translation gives CASSESSGRDREQYF.

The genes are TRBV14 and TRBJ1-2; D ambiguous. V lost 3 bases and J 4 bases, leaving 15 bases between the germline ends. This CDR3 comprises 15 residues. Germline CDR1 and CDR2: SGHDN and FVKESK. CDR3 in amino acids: CASSQFREWSYGYTF. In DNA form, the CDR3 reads TGTGCCAGCAGCCAGTTCCGGGAGTGGAGCTATGGCTACACCTTC.

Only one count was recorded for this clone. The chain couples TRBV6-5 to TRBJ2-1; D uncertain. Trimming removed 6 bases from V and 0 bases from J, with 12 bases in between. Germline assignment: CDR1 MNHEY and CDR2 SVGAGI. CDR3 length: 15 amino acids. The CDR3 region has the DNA TGTGCCAGCAGCTCTACACCTAGCTCCTACAATGAGCAGTTCTTC. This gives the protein CASSSTPSSYNEQFF.

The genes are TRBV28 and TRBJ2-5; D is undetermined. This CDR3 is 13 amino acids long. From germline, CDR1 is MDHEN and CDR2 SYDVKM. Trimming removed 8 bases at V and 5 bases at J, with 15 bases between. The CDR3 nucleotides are TGTGCCAGCGAATCTCCAAACGGGGAGACCCAGTACTTC. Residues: CASESPNGETQYF.

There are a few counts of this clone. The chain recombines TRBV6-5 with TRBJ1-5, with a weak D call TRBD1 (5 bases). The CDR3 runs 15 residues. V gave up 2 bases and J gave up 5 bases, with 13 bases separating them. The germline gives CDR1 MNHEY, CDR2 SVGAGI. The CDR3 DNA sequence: TGTGCCAGCAGTTACACAGGACCGGAGCATCAGCCCCAGCATTTT. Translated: CASSYTGPEHQPQHF.

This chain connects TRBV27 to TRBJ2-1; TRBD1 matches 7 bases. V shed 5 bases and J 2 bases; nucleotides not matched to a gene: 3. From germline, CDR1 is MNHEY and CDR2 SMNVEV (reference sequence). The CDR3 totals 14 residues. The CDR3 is CASSPGQTYNEQFF. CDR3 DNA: TGTGCCAGCAGTCCGGGACAGACCTACAATGAGCAGTTCTTC.

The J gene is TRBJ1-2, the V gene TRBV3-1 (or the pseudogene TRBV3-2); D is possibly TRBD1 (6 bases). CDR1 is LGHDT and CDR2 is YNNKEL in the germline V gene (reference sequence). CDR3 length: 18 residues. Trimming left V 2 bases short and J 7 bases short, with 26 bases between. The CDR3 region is CASSQIIFRDNQQPGYTF. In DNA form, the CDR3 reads TGTGCCAGCAGCCAAATCATATTCCGGGACAACCAACAGCCTGGCTACACCTTC.

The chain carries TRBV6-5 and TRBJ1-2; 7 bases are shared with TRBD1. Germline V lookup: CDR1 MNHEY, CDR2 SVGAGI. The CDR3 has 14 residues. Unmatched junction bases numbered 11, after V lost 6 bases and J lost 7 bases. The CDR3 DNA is TGTGCCAGCAGACTCGGGGACAGTGGAACTGGCTACACCTTC. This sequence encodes CASRLGDSGTGYTF.

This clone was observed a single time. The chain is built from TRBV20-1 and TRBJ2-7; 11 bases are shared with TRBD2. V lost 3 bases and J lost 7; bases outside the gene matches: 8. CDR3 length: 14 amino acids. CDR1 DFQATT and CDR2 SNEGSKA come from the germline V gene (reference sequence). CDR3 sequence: CSASLTSGTREQYF. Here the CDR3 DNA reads TGCAGTGCTAGTCTGACTAGCGGGACTAGAGAGCAGTACTTC.

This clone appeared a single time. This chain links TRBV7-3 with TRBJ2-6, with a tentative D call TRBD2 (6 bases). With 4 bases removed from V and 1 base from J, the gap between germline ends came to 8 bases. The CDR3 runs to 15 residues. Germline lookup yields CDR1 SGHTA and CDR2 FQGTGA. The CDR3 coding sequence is TGTGCCAGCAGCTCGGGACTGTCTGGGGCCAACGTCCTGACTTTC. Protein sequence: CASSSGLSGANVLTF.

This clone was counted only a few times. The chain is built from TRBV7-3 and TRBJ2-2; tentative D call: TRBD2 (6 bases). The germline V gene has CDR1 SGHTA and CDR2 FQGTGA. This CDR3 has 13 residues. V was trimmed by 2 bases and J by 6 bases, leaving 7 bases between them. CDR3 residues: CASSLAGSGELFF. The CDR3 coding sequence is TGTGCCAGCAGCTTAGCGGGGTCCGGGGAGCTGTTTTTT.

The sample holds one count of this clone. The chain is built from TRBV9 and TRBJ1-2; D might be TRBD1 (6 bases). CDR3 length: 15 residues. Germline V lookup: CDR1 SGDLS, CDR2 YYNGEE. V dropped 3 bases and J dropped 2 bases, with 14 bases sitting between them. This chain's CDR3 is CASSALQGPNYGYTF. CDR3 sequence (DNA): TGTGCCAGCAGCGCCCTCCAGGGGCCCAACTATGGCTACACCTTC.

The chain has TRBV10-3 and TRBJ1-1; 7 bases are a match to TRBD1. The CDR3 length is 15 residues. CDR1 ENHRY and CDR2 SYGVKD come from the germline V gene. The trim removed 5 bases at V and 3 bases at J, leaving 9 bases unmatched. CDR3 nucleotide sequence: TGTGCCATCAGTACGGACAGGTTGGGGGACACTGAAGCTTTCTTT. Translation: CAISTDRLGDTEAFF.

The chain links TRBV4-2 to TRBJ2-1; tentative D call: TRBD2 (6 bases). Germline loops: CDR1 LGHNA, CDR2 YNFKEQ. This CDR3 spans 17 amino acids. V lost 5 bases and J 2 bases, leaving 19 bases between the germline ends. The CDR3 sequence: CASSSGRLAFTYNEQFF. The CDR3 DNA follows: TGTGCCAGCAGCTCAGGTAGGCTAGCGTTCACCTACAATGAGCAGTTCTTC.